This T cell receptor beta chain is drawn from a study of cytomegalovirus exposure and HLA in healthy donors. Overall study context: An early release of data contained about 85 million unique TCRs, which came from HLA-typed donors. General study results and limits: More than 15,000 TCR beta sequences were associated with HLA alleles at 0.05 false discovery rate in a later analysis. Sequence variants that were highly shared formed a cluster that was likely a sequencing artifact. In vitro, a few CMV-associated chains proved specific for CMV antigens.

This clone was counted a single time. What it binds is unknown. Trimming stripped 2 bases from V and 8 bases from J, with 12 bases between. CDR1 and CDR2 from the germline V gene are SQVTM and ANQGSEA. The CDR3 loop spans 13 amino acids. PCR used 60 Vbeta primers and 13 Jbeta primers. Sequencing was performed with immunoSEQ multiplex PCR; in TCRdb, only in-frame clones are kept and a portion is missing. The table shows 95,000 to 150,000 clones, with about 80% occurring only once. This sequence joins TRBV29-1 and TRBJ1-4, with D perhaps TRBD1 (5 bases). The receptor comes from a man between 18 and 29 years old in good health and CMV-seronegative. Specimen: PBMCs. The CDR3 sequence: CSVETRAGEKLFF. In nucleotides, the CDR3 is TGCAGCGTTGAAACCAGGGCTGGAGAAAAACTGTTTTTT. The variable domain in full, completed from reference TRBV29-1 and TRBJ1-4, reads SAVISQKPSRDICQRGTSLTIQCQVDSQVTMMFWYRQQPGQSLTLIATANQGSEATYESGFVIDKFPISRPNLTFSTLTVSNMSPEDSSIYLCSVETRAGEKLFFGSGTQLSVL.